The 29 T cell receptor beta chains presented below share a single source sample, sequenced in a study of blood T cell repertoires in COVID-19. Only in-frame clones appear in the TCRdb table, and some are missing; sequencing was by immunoSEQ multiplex PCR. Of about 240,000 clones in the sample, approximately 80% were seen once. Sequenced: peripheral blood. The receptors were gathered from a woman aged 18-29 years with acute or convalescent COVID-19.

The CDR3 DNA follows: TGTGCCAGCAGCAGCCTAGGGGGCTTCTCTGGAAACACCATATATTTT. As protein: CASSSLGGFSGNTIYF. The V call is TRBV11-2, the J call TRBJ1-3, with 7 bases fitting TRBD1. CDR3 length: 16 residues. V lost 5 bases, J lost 0 bases, and 7 bases stayed unmatched. The germline V gene encodes CDR1 SGHAT and CDR2 FQNNGV.

V and J are TRBV9 and TRBJ2-1; TRBD2 might be the D (5 bases). The CDR3 loop spans 17 amino acids. Deletions cut 0 bases from V and 0 bases from J, with 13 bases between. Germline CDR1 is SGDLS and CDR2 is YYNGEE. CDR3 in amino acids: CASSVAASRSSYNEQFF. The DNA of the CDR3 is TGTGCCAGCAGCGTAGCGGCTAGCCGGAGCTCCTACAATGAGCAGTTCTTC.

A single count supports this clone. The V and J genes are TRBV7-3 and TRBJ2-1; TRBD2 might be the D (6 bases). The CDR3 extends over 15 amino acids. Germline V gene lookup returns CDR1 SGHTA and CDR2 FQGTGA. Trimming left V 2 bases short and J 3 bases short, with 11 bases between. CDR3 sequence: CASSLGLASYNEQFF. CDR3 DNA: TGTGCCAGCAGCTTAGGCCTAGCGAGCTACAATGAGCAGTTCTTC. The full variable domain, with the rest looked up from reference TRBV7-3 and TRBJ2-1, is GAGVSQTPSNKVTEKGKYVELRCDPISGHTALYWYRQSLGQGPEFLIYFQGTGAADDSGLPNDRFFAVRPEGSVSTLKIQRTERGDSAVYLCASSLGLASYNEQFFGPGTRLTVL.

This rearrangement joins TRBV6-1 to TRBJ2-1; a possible D gene is TRBD2 (6 bases). Deletions cut 1 base from V and 9 bases from J, with 10 bases between. The CDR3 is 13 residues long. CDR1 and CDR2 (germline): MNHNS, SASEGT. The CDR3 DNA is TGTGCCAGCAGTGAAGAGGACTACCTTGAGCAGTTCTTC. Its protein is CASSEEDYLEQFF.

This chain uses TRBV7-2 with TRBJ2-7; perhaps TRBD2 as D (6 bases). In germline, CDR1 is SGHTA, CDR2 FQGNSA. Trimming removed 5 bases at V and 0 bases at J, with 23 bases between. The CDR3 is 18 residues long. The CDR3 spells CASSLLVGGPMGSYEQYF. CDR3 DNA: TGTGCCAGCAGCCTACTAGTGGGGGGACCCATGGGCTCCTACGAGCAGTACTTC.

The chain employs TRBV7-3 and TRBJ2-1; 7 nucleotides agree with TRBD2. The V segment lost 2 bases and the J segment 5 bases; nucleotides outside the gene matches: 9. The CDR3 consists of 16 residues. Germline CDR1 and CDR2: SGHTA and FQGTGA. The CDR3 spells CASSLFVGGPNNEQFF. In DNA, the CDR3 is TGTGCCAGCAGCTTATTCGTGGGAGGGCCGAACAATGAGCAGTTCTTC.

The V gene is TRBV7-2, the J gene TRBJ2-7; 10 positions agree with TRBD2. The ends lost 3 bases at V and 5 bases at J; junction bases unmatched: 10. The length of the CDR3 is 16 residues. The germline CDR1 and CDR2 sequences are SGHTA and FQGNSA. In DNA form, the CDR3 reads TGTGCCAGCAGCTTCTCCCCTAGCGGGAGCCGCGACGAGCAGTACTTC. This gives the protein CASSFSPSGSRDEQYF.

The J gene is TRBJ1-5, the V gene TRBV16; D might be TRBD1 (6 bases). V dropped 2 bases and J dropped 4 bases, with 9 bases sitting between them. Germline values: CDR1 KGHSY, CDR2 FQNENV. This CDR3 has 14 residues. CDR3 DNA sequence: TGTGCCAGCAGCCAAAGGACAGAGAATCAGCCCCAGCATTTT. This encodes CASSQRTENQPQHF.

The rearrangement uses TRBV30 and TRBJ1-4; 8 bases fit TRBD1. J was trimmed by 10 bases and V by 0 bases; bases with no gene match: 10. The germline V gene has CDR1 GTSNPN and CDR2 SVGIG (reference sequence). This CDR3 comprises 15 residues. The CDR3 sequence is CAWSVPPGQAPKLFF. DNA for the CDR3: TGTGCCTGGAGTGTACCTCCGGGACAGGCCCCAAAACTGTTTTTT.

This clone was seen once. The junction departs from germline at one end; a sequencing error may be responsible. The rearrangement joins TRBV6-5 to TRBJ2-7; D is unresolved. Germline V CDR1 and CDR2: MNHEY, SVGAGI. The CDR3 runs 13 residues. CDR3 sequence (DNA): TGTGCCAGCAGAGACCCAAACGGCGCTAGTGTGTTATTC. This encodes CASRDPNGASVLF.

This chain uses TRBV27 with TRBJ1-5; D might be TRBD1 (5 bases). V was cut by 7 bases and J by 3 bases, with 25 bases left in between. The CDR3 sequence is 18 residues long. From germline, CDR1 is MNHEY and CDR2 SMNVEV (reference sequence). The CDR3 region has the DNA TGTGCCAGCAAGAAAAAAGCTGACAGCCCTTACCACAATCAGCCCCAGCATTTT. Translation: CASKKKADSPYHNQPQHF.

The rearrangement joins TRBV28 to TRBJ2-2, with D possibly matching TRBD1 (5 bases). Germline lookup yields CDR1 MDHEN and CDR2 SYDVKM. The CDR3 covers 14 residues. Trimming stripped 7 bases from V and 1 base from J, with 10 bases between. In DNA form, the CDR3 reads TGTGCCAGCAAGGAAGGACAGAACACCGGGGAGCTGTTTTTT. It codes for CASKEGQNTGELFF.

This sequence joins TRBV10-3 and TRBJ1-2, with D perhaps TRBD1 (6 bases). The germline gives CDR1 ENHRY, CDR2 SYGVKD. V dropped 6 bases and J dropped 5 bases, with 13 bases sitting between them. The CDR3 extends over 13 amino acids. CDR3 in DNA: TGTGCCATCAGCCCGGACAGTCAGTATGGCTACACCTTC. Encoded protein: CAISPDSQYGYTF.

This rearrangement joins TRBV4-3 to TRBJ1-6; D is unresolved. There are 19 residues in the CDR3. CDR1 LGHNA and CDR2 YSLEER come from the germline V gene. The V end lost 1 base, the J end lost 0 bases, and 16 bases lay between the germline ends. CDR3 protein: CASSQAVPGQSSYNSPLHF. The CDR3 DNA reads TGCGCCAGCAGCCAAGCTGTTCCAGGCCAGAGCTCCTATAATTCACCCCTCCACTTT.

This sequence joins TRBV27 and TRBJ2-5, with TRBD2 as a possible D gene (6 bases). Trimming removed 6 bases from V and 2 bases from J, with 10 bases in between. The CDR3 runs to 13 residues. CDR1 and CDR2 (germline): MNHEY, SMNVEV (reference sequence). CDR3 in amino acids: CASRRGVQETQYF. The CDR3 nucleotides are TGTGCCAGCAGACGCGGGGTTCAAGAGACCCAGTACTTC.

The chain carries TRBV6-4 and TRBJ2-3; D might be TRBD2 (6 bases). The CDR3 sequence is 15 residues long. V lost 5 bases, J lost 4 bases, and 16 bases lay in between. The germline V gene encodes CDR1 MRHNA and CDR2 SNTAGT. Here the CDR3 reads CASSLARGSPDTQYF. The CDR3 nucleotides are TGTGCCAGCAGTCTAGCGCGTGGGAGCCCAGATACGCAGTATTTT.

The gene calls are TRBV30 and TRBJ2-5; D is possibly TRBD1 (6 bases). V lost 2 bases to trimming and J lost 10 bases, with 17 bases between them. Germline loops: CDR1 GTSNPN, CDR2 SVGIG (reference sequence). The CDR3 sequence is 13 residues long. The chain's CDR3 is CAWSNRAQVVQYF. The CDR3 DNA sequence: TGTGCCTGGAGTAACAGGGCCCAAGTGGTCCAGTACTTC.

This clone was detected once. This chain's CDR3 is CAWSGKAGSPYEQYF. The CDR3 nucleotides are TGTGCCTGGAGTGGAAAGGCAGGGTCTCCCTACGAGCAGTACTTC. J is TRBJ2-7 and V is TRBV30; D is possibly TRBD1 (5 bases). CDR3 length: 15 residues. Germline assignment: CDR1 GTSNPN and CDR2 SVGIG (reference sequence). V was trimmed by 1 base and J by 2 bases, leaving 15 bases between them.

This sequence joins TRBV28 and TRBJ2-7; 7 nucleotides match TRBD2. J was trimmed by 3 bases and V by 2 bases; bases with no gene match: 7. The CDR3 covers 15 residues. Looked up from germline, CDR1 is MDHEN and CDR2 is SYDVKM. Here the CDR3 DNA reads TGTGCCAGCAGTTTAGGAGGGAGGGCACTCTACGAGCAGTACTTC. Translated: CASSLGGRALYEQYF.

The chain couples TRBV5-1 to TRBJ2-3; TRBD2 matches 9 bases. Germline trimming cut 0 bases from V and 2 bases from J; bases unmatched to any gene: 10. The length of the CDR3 is 18 residues. The germline V gene has CDR1 SGHRS and CDR2 YFSETQ. The CDR3 coding sequence is TGCGCCAGCAGCTTGGCTAGCGGGGCGTTAGGATTCACAGATACGCAGTATTTT. As protein: CASSLASGALGFTDTQYF.

V and J are TRBV28 and TRBJ1-5; the D gene is possibly TRBD1 (6 bases). The CDR3 runs to 14 residues. V lost 2 bases and J lost 4, with 9 bases in between. Germline loops: CDR1 MDHEN, CDR2 SYDVKM. CDR3 in amino acids: CASSLRGGNQPQHF. The CDR3, as DNA: TGTGCCAGCAGTTTAAGGGGGGGGAATCAGCCCCAGCATTTT.

The rearrangement links TRBV2 to TRBJ1-3; 8 bases fit TRBD1. CDR1 is SNHLY and CDR2 is FYNNEI in the germline V gene. J lost 4 bases, V lost 10 bases, and 9 bases had no gene match. The CDR3 spans 14 residues. This chain's CDR3 is CAKLKDRAGNTIYF. CDR3 in DNA: TGTGCCAAACTGAAGGACAGGGCCGGAAACACCATATATTTT.

This chain links TRBV30 with TRBJ1-1; 9 bases are a match to TRBD1. The CDR3 length is 17 residues. J lost 1 base, V lost 2 bases, and 11 bases had no gene match. Germline-derived CDR1 and CDR2 are GTSNPN and SVGIG (reference sequence). The CDR3 sequence: CAWSRTGVGKSNTEAFF. CDR3 bases: TGTGCCTGGAGTCGGACAGGGGTTGGGAAATCGAACACTGAAGCTTTCTTT.

In DNA, the CDR3 is TGCGCCAGCAGCCCGGGGGACTCCTACGAGCAGTACTTC. As protein: CASSPGDSYEQYF. The rearrangement uses TRBV4-1 and TRBJ2-7; D is perhaps TRBD2 (6 bases). The CDR3 is made up of 13 amino acids. CDR1 is MGHRA, CDR2 YSYEKL, per germline. The V and J ends lost 4 bases and 0 bases respectively, with 7 bases between them.

This rearrangement joins TRBV7-9 to TRBJ2-7; 13 bases line up with TRBD2. Germline values: CDR1 SEHNR, CDR2 FQNEAQ (reference sequence). Unmatched junction bases numbered 10, after V lost 2 bases and J lost 0 bases. The CDR3 has 19 residues. DNA of the CDR3: TGTGCCAGCAGCTTACAGCCCGGACTAGCGGGAGAAAGCTCCTACGAGCAGTACTTC. Amino acid sequence: CASSLQPGLAGESSYEQYF.

The CDR3 region is CASPLTPRTGRSTQYF. The CDR3 DNA sequence: TGTGCCAGCCCTCTTACCCCTCGGACAGGGAGGTCGACCCAGTACTTC. J is TRBJ2-5 and V is TRBV25-1; TRBD1 matches at 8 bases. Germline V gives CDR1 MGHDK, CDR2 SYGVNS. After removal of 8 bases from V and 7 bases from J, the junction contained 18 bases not matched to a gene. CDR3 size: 16 residues.

The rearrangement uses TRBV11-3 and TRBJ1-6, with 8 positions matching TRBD1. Germline values: CDR1 SGHNT, CDR2 YENEEA. The CDR3 extends over 16 amino acids. J lost 5 bases, V lost 6 bases, and 9 bases had no gene match. CDR3 loop: CASSPRDRNNNSPLHF. In DNA, the CDR3 is TGTGCCAGCAGTCCCCGGGACAGGAATAATAATTCACCCCTCCACTTT.

The chain links TRBV27 to TRBJ2-7; 9 nucleotides match TRBD1. Germline CDR1 and CDR2: MNHEY and SMNVEV (reference sequence). This CDR3 contains 15 residues. The V segment lost 5 bases and the J segment 7 bases; nucleotides outside the gene matches: 12. The CDR3, as DNA: TGTGCCAGCAGTCCAATCGGGACAGGGAATAGGGAGCAGTACTTC. The encoded protein is CASSPIGTGNREQYF.

The chain has TRBV6-5 and TRBJ2-1; TRBD2 aligns across 15 bases. The CDR3 loop spans 15 amino acids. Germline CDR1 and CDR2: MNHEY and SVGAGI. Losses at the gene ends were 4 bases for V and 9 bases for J; bases not matched to a gene: 4. The CDR3 DNA follows: TGTGCCAGCAGTTCGGGACTAGCGGGAGGTAGTGAGCAGTTCTTC. Its translation is CASSSGLAGGSEQFF.